The 30 T cell receptor beta chains below all came from one sample that was sequenced in a study of immune cell composition in non-small cell lung cancer. Libraries were prepared by immunoSEQ multiplex PCR; TCRdb keeps only in-frame clonotypes and omits some of them. The sample records 3,200 or so clones, over 70% being singletons. Normal lung was sampled as far from the tumour as possible, at least 3 cm. The material sequenced was non-adjacent lung tissue. These receptors were collected from a human donor with non-small cell lung cancer.

The chain is built from TRBV7-8 and TRBJ2-5; the match to TRBD2 covers 7 bases. Germline CDR1 and CDR2: SGHVS and FQNEAQ. CDR3 size: 18 residues. J gave up 2 bases and V 6 bases, and 18 bases lay outside the gene matches. CDR3 region: CASSQRSSGAGNQETQYF. The CDR3 coding sequence is TGTGCCAGCAGTCAACGGTCCTCAGGAGCGGGGAATCAAGAGACCCAGTACTTC.

The rearrangement links TRBV5-4 to TRBJ2-7; 12 positions match TRBD2. The CDR3 covers 16 residues. The germline CDR1 and CDR2 sequences are SGHNT and YYREEE (reference sequence). After removal of 0 bases from V and 4 bases from J, the junction contained 5 bases not matched to a gene. CDR3 loop: CASSLASGRVGYEQYF. Written as DNA, the CDR3 is TGTGCCAGCAGCTTGGCTAGCGGGAGGGTCGGGTACGAGCAGTACTTC.

This rearrangement joins TRBV7-8 to TRBJ2-7; D is unclear. Germline CDR1 SGHVS, CDR2 FQNEAQ. The length of the CDR3 is 14 residues. The germline V and J ends were trimmed by 6 bases and 3 bases, with 15 bases remaining between them. The CDR3 loop is CASSSTGLIYEQYF. In DNA form, the CDR3 reads TGTGCCAGCAGTTCCACTGGTCTTATCTACGAGCAGTACTTC.

The CDR3 here is CASNPTSTPTNTGELFF. The CDR3 DNA is TGTGCCAGCAATCCGACTAGCACCCCCACGAACACCGGGGAGCTGTTTTTT. The chain joins TRBV2 to TRBJ2-2, with 7 nucleotides matching TRBD2. V shed 7 bases, J shed 0 bases, and the junction held 11 bases outside the gene matches. The CDR3 has 17 residues. Germline loops: CDR1 SNHLY, CDR2 FYNNEI.

This rearrangement joins TRBV2 to TRBJ2-1; D unresolved. The V gene lost 6 bases and the J gene lost 2 bases, with 8 bases spanning the gap. The CDR3 extends over 13 amino acids. Germline CDR1 SNHLY, CDR2 FYNNEI. DNA for the CDR3: TGTGCCAGCAGAAGCGTCACCTACAATGAGCAGTTCTTC. Translated: CASRSVTYNEQFF.

The V and J genes are TRBV5-6 and TRBJ2-3, with TRBD2 as a possible D gene (6 bases). CDR3 length equals 15 residues. Trimming removed 3 bases from V and 5 bases from J, with 16 bases in between. The germline gives CDR1 SGHDT, CDR2 YYEEEE. The CDR3 protein is CASSWTGDSGDTQYF. As DNA, the CDR3 is TGTGCCAGCAGCTGGACGGGGGATTCTGGAGATACGCAGTATTTT.

The chain recombines TRBV7-9 with TRBJ2-5; 7 nucleotides align to TRBD2. Germline lookup yields CDR1 SEHNR and CDR2 FQNEAQ (reference sequence). This CDR3 has 15 residues. The V segment lost 1 base and the J segment 4 bases; nucleotides outside the gene matches: 6. The CDR3, as DNA: TGTGCCAGCAGCTTAGGGGCGGGAGCCGGAGAGACCCAGTACTTC. Amino acids: CASSLGAGAGETQYF.

The chain combines TRBV7-2 with TRBJ1-4, with a weak D call TRBD1 (5 bases). The CDR3 length is 15 residues. Per germline, CDR1 SGHTA and CDR2 FQGNSA. Between the trimmed V and J ends, which lost 3 bases and 7 bases, there was a span of 15 bases. This chain's CDR3 is CASSFSRVGGEKLFF. The CDR3 DNA is TGTGCCAGCAGCTTCTCTAGGGTGGGGGGTGAAAAACTGTTTTTT.

This sequence joins TRBV5-1 and TRBJ1-1, with D maybe TRBD1 (6 bases). Per germline, CDR1 SGHRS and CDR2 YFSETQ. Trimming cost V 0 bases and J 1 base, with 19 bases left between them. CDR3 size: 18 residues. CDR3 nucleotide sequence: TGCGCCAGCAGCTTGGACCTTATCCCTGTGACAGGGAACACTGAAGCTTTCTTT. This gives the protein CASSLDLIPVTGNTEAFF.

The V call is TRBV28, the J call TRBJ1-3, with TRBD1 matching over 7 bases. The CDR3 has 15 residues. The germline CDR1 and CDR2 sequences are MDHEN and SYDVKM. V gave up 3 bases and J gave up 3 bases; unmatched junction bases: 5. CDR3 coding DNA: TGTGCCAGCAGTTTGCCGACAGGGATTGGAAACACCATATATTTT. Translation: CASSLPTGIGNTIYF. Combining the CDR3 with reference TRBV28 and TRBJ1-3 gives the whole variable domain DVKVTQSSRYLVKRTGEKVFLECVQDMDHENMFWYRQDPGLGLRLIYFSYDVKMKEKGDIPEGYSVSREKKERFSLILESASTNQTSMYLCASSLPTGIGNTIYFGEGSWLTVV.

The sample holds a few counts of this clone. This chain links TRBV28 with TRBJ2-7; 7 positions agree with TRBD1. The J segment lost 0 bases and the V segment lost 5 bases, leaving 13 bases of the junction unmatched. The length of the CDR3 is 17 residues. The germline V gene has CDR1 MDHEN and CDR2 SYDVKM. In nucleotides, the CDR3 is TGTGCCAGCAGTACCCGACAGGGTACTAGGGGCTCCTACGAGCAGTACTTC. Translated, it gives CASSTRQGTRGSYEQYF.

This clone occurred a few times. In nucleotides, the CDR3 is TGCGCCAGCAGCCAAGATCTGAAGGCGGGCACTAGCACAGATACGCAGTATTTT. As protein: CASSQDLKAGTSTDTQYF. The chain recombines TRBV4-3 with TRBJ2-3; tentatively, D is TRBD2 (5 bases). The germline V gene encodes CDR1 LGHNA and CDR2 YSLEER. Trimming took off 0 bases at V and 0 bases at J, with 16 bases between the two ends. CDR3 length: 18 amino acids.

This sequence joins TRBV9 and TRBJ2-7; D is uncertain. Germline V gene sequence: CDR1 SGDLS, CDR2 YYNGEE. This CDR3 region has 14 residues. The ends were cut back, 0 bases at V and 0 bases at J, with 7 bases in the middle. The CDR3 loop is CASSVDVHSYEQYF. In DNA form, the CDR3 reads TGTGCCAGCAGCGTAGATGTTCACTCCTACGAGCAGTACTTC.

The chain carries TRBV29-1 and TRBJ2-5; TRBD2 aligns across 7 bases. Germline V gene sequence: CDR1 SQVTM, CDR2 ANQGSEA. V gave up 7 bases and J gave up 1 base; unmatched junction bases: 9. The CDR3 totals 14 residues. CDR3 DNA sequence: TGCAGCGCCAAGGGAGGGCCCTCCCAAGAGACCCAGTACTTC. Translating it yields CSAKGGPSQETQYF.

This rearrangement joins TRBV30 to TRBJ2-2; TRBD1 agrees at 8 bases. Germline CDR1 is GTSNPN and CDR2 is SVGIG (reference sequence). The V segment lost 7 bases and the J segment 4 bases; nucleotides outside the gene matches: 17. The CDR3 has 17 amino acids. The CDR3 protein is CAYQGDRPGGSTGELFF. CDR3 DNA: TGTGCCTACCAAGGGGACAGGCCCGGAGGGAGCACCGGGGAGCTGTTTTTT. Based on the CDR3 plus reference TRBV30 and TRBJ2-2, the full variable domain is SQTIHQWPATLVQPVGSPLSLECTVEGTSNPNLYWYRQAAGRGLQLLFYSVGIGQISSEVPQNLSASRPQDRQFILSSKKLLLSDSGFYLCAYQGDRPGGSTGELFFGEGSRLTVL.

The CDR3 protein is CASSESSGYYNEQFF. CDR3 bases: TGTGCCAGCAGCGAGAGTAGCGGCTATTACAATGAGCAGTTCTTC. The chain carries TRBV4-2 and TRBJ2-1, with a weak D call TRBD2 (6 bases). The CDR3 runs to 15 residues. Germline V CDR1 and CDR2: LGHNA, YNFKEQ. Trimming removed 5 bases at V and 4 bases at J, with 15 bases between.

The V call is TRBV29-1, the J call TRBJ2-3, with 11 bases that match TRBD2. Germline CDR1 is SQVTM and CDR2 is ANQGSEA. This CDR3 comprises 14 residues. V lost 7 bases to trimming and J lost 2 bases; unmatched junction nucleotides: 5. The CDR3, as DNA: TGCAGCGCCCCGGGACTAGCGGCCACAGATACGCAGTATTTT. Its protein product is CSAPGLAATDTQYF.

The chain has TRBV30 and TRBJ2-3; 9 bases align to TRBD2. J lost 1 base, V lost 1 base, and 0 bases had no gene match. The CDR3 is 14 amino acids. Germline CDR1 reads GTSNPN; CDR2 reads SVGIG (reference sequence). The DNA for the CDR3 is TGTGCCTGGAGTGCTAGCGGGGGCACAGATACGCAGTATTTT. Translated, it gives CAWSASGGTDTQYF.

This clone appeared a few times. V is TRBV4-2 and J is TRBJ1-2; 8 bases align to TRBD1. V shed 5 bases and J 4 bases; nucleotides not matched to a gene: 3. The V gene's germline CDR1 is LGHNA and CDR2 YNFKEQ. This CDR3 is built from 13 residues. CDR3 sequence: CASSGQGAYGYTF. The CDR3 DNA follows: TGTGCCAGCAGCGGGCAGGGGGCCTATGGCTACACCTTC.

The genes are TRBV5-6 and TRBJ1-3; D unresolved. The length of the CDR3 is 14 residues. V was shortened by 0 bases and J by 4 bases, with 8 bases between the two germline ends. Looked up from germline, CDR1 is SGHDT and CDR2 is YYEEEE. CDR3 nucleotides: TGTGCCAGCAGCTTGGCCGGGATAGGAAACACCATATATTTT. This encodes CASSLAGIGNTIYF.

This chain connects TRBV4-2 to TRBJ2-6; D uncertain. Germline V gene lookup returns CDR1 LGHNA and CDR2 YNFKEQ. The CDR3 loop spans 18 amino acids. Trimming took off 1 base at V and 0 bases at J, with 13 bases between the two ends. Here the CDR3 reads CASSQAHSQDSGANVLTF. The CDR3 bases are TGTGCCAGCAGCCAAGCCCACAGCCAGGACTCTGGGGCCAACGTCCTGACTTTC.

The chain couples TRBV6-4 to TRBJ1-5; D is unclear. The CDR3 has 14 residues. CDR1 and CDR2 (germline): MRHNA, SNTAGT. Trimming took off 3 bases at V and 5 bases at J, with 11 bases between the two ends. The CDR3 DNA reads as TGTGCCAGCAGTGAGGGTCAGGATTATCAGCCCCAGCATTTT. Protein product: CASSEGQDYQPQHF.

This rearrangement joins TRBV6-1 to TRBJ2-7; 8 bases agree with TRBD1. V gave up 6 bases and J gave up 8 bases; unmatched junction bases: 6. Germline V CDR1 and CDR2: MNHNS, SASEGT. The CDR3 consists of 12 residues. The CDR3 spells CASSAGDRKQYF. Written as DNA, the CDR3 is TGTGCCAGCAGCGCAGGGGACAGGAAGCAGTACTTC.

This clone showed up just a few times. This chain links TRBV11-3 with TRBJ2-3; no firm D call. The V end lost 3 bases, the J end lost 7 bases, and 14 bases lay between the germline ends. CDR1 is SGHNT and CDR2 is YENEEA in the germline V gene. The length of the CDR3 is 14 residues. CDR3 sequence: CASSLSPAANTQYF. CDR3 DNA: TGTGCCAGCAGCTTGAGTCCTGCGGCGAATACGCAGTATTTT. Filled out from reference TRBV11-3 and TRBJ2-3, the complete variable domain reads EAGVVQSPRYKIIEKKQPVAFWCNPISGHNTLYWYLQNLGQGPELLIRYENEEAVDDSQLPKDRFSAERLKGVDSTLKIQPAELGDSAVYLCASSLSPAANTQYFGPGTRLTVL.

This chain uses TRBV7-8 with TRBJ2-3, with 9 bases lining up with TRBD2. Germline V gene lookup returns CDR1 SGHVS and CDR2 FQNEAQ. The CDR3 contains 17 residues. Unmatched junction bases numbered 14, after V lost 5 bases and J lost 5 bases. CDR3 nucleotide sequence: TGTGCCAGCAGCCGCGGGAGGCGAGCGGGAGGACTAGATACGCAGTATTTT. As protein: CASSRGRRAGGLDTQYF.

The chain joins TRBV5-5 to TRBJ1-4; no definite D call. The germline V gene encodes CDR1 SGHKS and CDR2 YYEKEE (reference sequence). The CDR3 spans 14 residues. Trimming took 5 bases from V and 3 from J, leaving 11 bases between them. The CDR3 region has the DNA TGTGCCAGCAGACTCGGGCGGGCTAATGAAAAACTGTTTTTT. Translation: CASRLGRANEKLFF.

The rearrangement links TRBV6-6 to TRBJ2-3; no reliable D call. V was shortened by 6 bases and J by 0 bases, with 10 bases between the two germline ends. Per germline, CDR1 MNHNY and CDR2 SVGAGI (reference sequence). This CDR3 is 14 amino acids long. DNA of the CDR3: TGTGCCAGCAGAGATGACTCTAGCACAGATACGCAGTATTTT. It yields the protein CASRDDSSTDTQYF.

This clone was counted only a few times. The chain joins TRBV7-3 to TRBJ1-1; D is unclear. V was trimmed by 2 bases and J by 2 bases, leaving 18 bases between them. This CDR3 comprises 17 residues. CDR1 is SGHTA, CDR2 FQGTGA, per germline. CDR3 sequence (DNA): TGTGCCAGCAGCTTATTGGGGAGATCCTACCAAAACACTGAAGCTTTCTTT. This gives the protein CASSLLGRSYQNTEAFF.

In this sample, this clone turned up a few times. The chain carries TRBV5-1 and TRBJ1-3; no clear D. The CDR3 loop spans 17 amino acids. V was cut by 1 base and J by 0 bases, with 14 bases left in between. Germline CDR1 is SGHRS and CDR2 is YFSETQ. The CDR3 nucleotides are TGCGCCAGCAGCTTGCATATTCCGGGGTCCTCTGGAAACACCATATATTTT. Protein: CASSLHIPGSSGNTIYF.

The chain combines TRBV5-1 with TRBJ1-1; possibly TRBD1 for D (5 bases). V lost 2 bases to trimming and J lost 1 base, with 6 bases between them. Germline CDR1 and CDR2: SGHRS and YFSETQ. The CDR3 is made up of 13 amino acids. CDR3 coding DNA: TGCGCCAGCAGCTTCCAGGGGAACACTGAAGCTTTCTTT. Its protein is CASSFQGNTEAFF.